The rows below give T cell receptor beta chains drawn from one sample of a study of shared clonotypes between healthy human individuals. Assay: immunoSEQ multiplex PCR; the TCRdb copy retains only in-frame clones and omits some. The repertoire holds 2,500,000 or so clones, with 85% to 95% as singletons. The sample taken for sequencing was naive CD4+ T cells from PBMCs. All receptors come from a man between 18 and 29 years old in good health. Some clones in this sample may be carry-over from other donors' samples. Both conserved end residues are part of each CDR3. D genes are given only for firm matches. The size entry is marked missing in some rows and otherwise reads once, few, many or a size class.

>TRBV6-4|TRBD1|TRBJ1-5|-|16
TGTGCCAGCATTAACAGGGGATTTGAAGGCAATCAGCCCCAGCATTTT
CASINRGFEGNQPQHF
>TRBV7-9|TRBD1|TRBJ2-3|-|14
TGTGCCAGCTCCGAAGGGCAGGGGGTAGATACGCAGTATTTT
CASSEGQGVDTQYF
>TRBV28|-|TRBJ2-2|-|16
TGTGCCAGCAGGTCGGGGGCGCCCATGGACACCGGGGAGCTGTTTTTT
CASRSGAPMDTGELFF
>TRBV27|-|TRBJ1-1|-|17
TGTGCCAGCAGTCAACCACACAGGGTCGCCATGAACACTGAAGCTTTCTTT
CASSQPHRVAMNTEAFF
>TRBV5-1|-|TRBJ2-3|-|15
TGCGCCAGCAGCACAGGATTCACTAGCACAGATACGCAGTATTTT
CASSTGFTSTDTQYF
>TRBV19|-|TRBJ2-7|-|14
TGTGCCAGTAGTGATCTTCTAGCGAGGTACGAGCAGTACTTC
CASSDLLARYEQYF
>TRBV19|-|TRBJ1-3|-|14
TGTGCCAGTAGTATGGTCGACTCTGGAAACACCATATATTTT
CASSMVDSGNTIYF
>TRBV9|-|TRBJ1-4|-|13
TGTGCCAGCAGCAAACGGACAGCTGAAAAACTGTTTTTT
CASSKRTAEKLFF
>TRBV28|-|TRBJ2-2|-|12
TGTGCCAGCAGTTTATCCCTCGGGGAGCTGTTTTTT
CASSLSLGELFF
>TRBV5-6|-|TRBJ1-2|-|13
TGTGCCAGCAGCTTGGGCAGGGGAAGGGGCTACACCTTC
CASSLGRGRGYTF
>TRBV27|TRBD1|TRBJ1-2|-|12
TGTGCCAGCAGCGGGACAGGGGGAGGCTACACCTTC
CASSGTGGGYTF
>TRBV29-1|TRBD1|TRBJ1-2|-|13
TGCAGCGTTGCCCGGACAGGGCGCTATGGCTACACCTTC
CSVARTGRYGYTF
>TRBV2|-|TRBJ2-2|-|15
TGTGCCAGCACCAGGTCAGGGGCGAACACCGGGGAGCTGTTTTTT
CASTRSGANTGELFF
>TRBV7-2|-|TRBJ2-7|-|15
TGTGCCAGCAGCTGGGACCGTAAGGTTGTCTACGAGCAGTACTTC
CASSWDRKVVYEQYF
>TRBV6-5|TRBD1|TRBJ2-7|-|14
TGTGCCAGCAGGCCCCAGAGACAGGGGGTCGAGCAGTACTTC
CASRPQRQGVEQYF
>TRBV4-1|TRBD1|TRBJ1-4|-|17
TGCGCCAGCAGCCCGTTTCATACAGGGGGGGATAATGAAAAACTGTTTTTT
CASSPFHTGGDNEKLFF
>TRBV6-6|TRBD1|TRBJ2-1|-|15
TGTGCCAGCAGGCTCCAGGGACAGGGGGTCTATGAGCAGTTCTTC
CASRLQGQGVYEQFF
>TRBV5-1|TRBD2|TRBJ2-5|-|17
TGCGCCAGCAGCTCGCTGACTAGCGGGAGGGCCGAGGAGACCCAGTACTTC
CASSSLTSGRAEETQYF
>TRBV29-1|TRBD2|TRBJ2-7|-|13
TGCAGCGTTAGCACTAGCGGGTACTACGAGCAGTACTTC
CSVSTSGYYEQYF
>TRBV7-9|TRBD1|TRBJ1-3|-|13
TGTGCCAGCAGCACGACAGGGGGAAACACCATATATTTT
CASSTTGGNTIYF
>TRBV28|TRBD2|TRBJ2-7|-|15
TGTGCCAGCACCCCGGGACTAGCATATTTGTACGAGCAGTACTTC
CASTPGLAYLYEQYF
>TRBV27|-|TRBJ2-2|-|15
TGTGCCAGCAGTTTCCTAGCGCGAAACACCGGGGAGCTGTTTTTT
CASSFLARNTGELFF
>TRBV28|TRBD1|TRBJ1-2|few|13
TGTGCCAGCAGCGAGGGACAGAACTATGGCTACACCTTC
CASSEGQNYGYTF
>TRBV6-5|TRBD1|TRBJ1-1|-|14
TGTGCCATTTCGGACAGGGTTTGGAACACTGAAGCTTTCTTT
CAISDRVWNTEAFF